This T cell receptor (beta chain) is drawn from a study of blood T cell repertoires in COVID-19. Patients of the Seattle cohort, enrolled during active infection, were followed longitudinally. CDR3 length: 14 amino acids. Germline-derived CDR1 and CDR2 are KGHSH and LQKENI. Losses at the gene ends were 3 bases for V and 4 bases for J; bases not matched to a gene: 2. The assay was immunoSEQ multiplex PCR, and TCRdb's table has in-frame clones only and misses some. The table lists 300,000 to 350,000 clones, 90% of them singletons. This chain joins TRBV18 and TRBJ2-5; 10 positions match TRBD1. The sample consisted of peripheral blood. The TCR was taken from a woman in her twenties or thirties with COVID-19, enrolled during active disease. The CDR3, as DNA: TGTGCCAGCTCACCGACAGGGGGCGGAGAGACCCAGTACTTC. Translating it yields CASSPTGGGETQYF.